The clone carrying this T cell receptor (beta chain) occurred a few times. What it recognizes is unknown. V gave up 0 bases and J gave up 2 bases, with 16 bases separating them. The CDR3 covers 16 residues. Germline V gene lookup returns CDR1 DFQATT and CDR2 SNEGSKA (reference sequence). Preparation of the TCRbeta library was carried out with unique molecular identifiers. In TCRdb, the PCR reads were re-called with MiXCR into one record per CDR3 protein. The sample has approximately 130,000 distinct CDR3 sequences; more than 9.5% are singletons. The entry originates in a study of T-cell reconstitution after alpha-beta-depleted transplantation in children. Regarding the study as a whole: Certain patients had high TCRbeta diversity at day 60, and it came from recipient T cells and thymic progenitors that survived. T cells produced anew were the main source of T-cell counts and diversity one year after transplant.

This clonotype originated in a girl under three years old who had a stem cell transplant for combined immunodeficiency, so the T cells may come from the graft donor. This specimen was PBMCs, mostly from graft donor cells, taken 180 days after TCRalphabeta/CD19-depleted stem cell transplant. The rearrangement joins TRBV20-1 to TRBJ2-5; D may match TRBD1 or TRBD2 (5 bases each). CDR3 region: CSARDLVGAEQETQYF. CDR3 sequence (DNA): TGCAGTGCTAGAGATCTAGTCGGGGCAGAACAAGAGACCCAGTACTTC.